The sample holds one count of the clone carrying this TCR beta chain. Antigen specificity is unknown. This entry comes from a study of graft-versus-host responses after intestinal transplantation. The overall study: Every transplant recipient was induced with anti-thymocyte globulin, then maintained on tacrolimus and steroids for two to four years.

Clones were read by immunoSEQ multiplex PCR, and TCRdb kept only the in-frame ones, dropping some. Of tens of thousands of clones listed, less than 90% are singletons. V lost 0 bases, J lost 5 bases, and 0 bases stayed unmatched. CDR1 SGDLS and CDR2 YYNGEE come from the germline V gene. The CDR3 sequence is 14 residues long. This sequence was found in a human donor who received an intestinal transplant. V gene TRBV9 combines with J gene TRBJ2-3, with 10 bases aligning to TRBD2. The sample here was unstimulated CD8+ T cells sorted from spleen or lymph node cells, taken before intestinal transplant. The CDR3 spells CASSVASGRDTQYF. CDR3 bases: TGTGCCAGCAGCGTAGCTAGCGGGAGAGATACGCAGTATTTT.